Listed here is a single T cell receptor (beta chain). What it binds is unknown. The CDR3 is 15 amino acids. Germline V lookup: CDR1 MNHNS, CDR2 SASEGT. J gave up 0 bases and V 6 bases, and 4 bases lay outside the gene matches. After constant-region reverse-primer amplification, full-length variable regions underwent semi-nested PCR with Nested Universal Primer A. A single record per CDR3 protein comes from TCRdb applying MiXCR to the 5' RACE reads. The sample holds approximately 58,000 distinct CDR3 sequences; more than 25% are singletons and the top ten take roughly 2.1%. Study-wide results and caveats: Tumor Treg TCRs overlapped most with tumor naive CD4+ cells.

Cells sorted as Tregs were CD4+, CD25+ and CD127-/low. Sequencing was done on a sample of tumor-infiltrating Tregs sorted from the breast tumor. The receptor comes from a female donor with breast cancer. The chain links TRBV6-1 to TRBJ2-2, with 7 bases lining up with TRBD1. The CDR3 sequence: CASRTGTANTGELFF. In DNA, the CDR3 is TGTGCCAGCAGGACCGGGACAGCGAACACCGGGGAGCTGTTTTTT.